Listed here are 23 T cell receptor beta chains from one sample, sequenced in a study of T cell changes during pregnancy in multiple sclerosis. Profiling relied on immunoSEQ multiplex PCR, and the TCRdb table lists in-frame clones only, not all of them. The sample contains 55,000 to 80,000 clones, under 90% of which appear only once. Here the sequenced sample was peripheral blood, taken after pregnancy. These receptor sequences come from a female donor in good health, enrolled as a control in a pregnancy study.

This clone has just one count. The chain is built from TRBV7-2 and TRBJ1-1; a weak D match, TRBD1 (5 bases). This CDR3 is built from 15 residues. Germline V gene data show CDR1 as SGHTA and CDR2 as FQGNSA. V dropped 1 base and J dropped 5 bases, with 14 bases sitting between them. The CDR3 coding sequence is TGTGCCAGCAGCTTAGAGGAGGGGCTTGGGACTGAAGCTTTCTTT. It yields the protein CASSLEEGLGTEAFF.

The V call is TRBV10-2, the J call TRBJ1-1, with unresolved D. V lost 4 bases and J lost 6, with 12 bases in between. The CDR3 length is 13 residues. CDR1 WSHSY and CDR2 SAAADI come from the germline V gene. CDR3 region: CASSVTFSAEAFF. The CDR3, as DNA: TGCGCCAGCAGTGTGACATTCTCCGCTGAAGCTTTCTTT.

The chain employs TRBV2 and TRBJ2-1; TRBD1 aligns across 7 bases. V lost 10 bases to trimming and J lost 2 bases; unmatched junction nucleotides: 8. CDR1 is SNHLY and CDR2 is FYNNEI in the germline V gene. The CDR3 sequence is 14 residues long. The DNA for the CDR3 is TGTGCCACTTCAGGGGGACAGACCTACAATGAGCAGTTCTTC. Translating gives CATSGGQTYNEQFF.

The chain is built from TRBV18 and TRBJ2-4, with 10 bases identical to TRBD2. The length of the CDR3 is 18 residues. In germline, CDR1 is KGHSH, CDR2 LQKENI. V was clipped by 2 bases and J by 4 bases; unmatched bases: 11. CDR3 DNA sequence: TGTGCCAGCTCACCAGATCTAGCGGGAGCGGTGTCAAAAAACATTCAGTACTTC. It translates to CASSPDLAGAVSKNIQYF.

This chain connects TRBV18 to TRBJ1-2; TRBD1 agrees at 11 bases. Germline V gene sequence: CDR1 KGHSH, CDR2 LQKENI. The V gene end was trimmed by 3 bases and the J gene end by 6 bases; junction bases not matched to a gene: 6. This CDR3 has 15 amino acids. The CDR3 loop is CASSPPPGQGDGYTF. The CDR3 DNA reads as TGTGCCAGCTCACCCCCCCCGGGACAGGGGGATGGCTACACCTTC.

This chain links TRBV7-9 with TRBJ1-4, with 8 bases fitting TRBD1. There are 14 residues in the CDR3. The J segment lost 6 bases and the V segment lost 5 bases, leaving 5 bases of the junction unmatched. Germline assignment: CDR1 SEHNR and CDR2 FQNEAQ (reference sequence). In nucleotides, the CDR3 is TGTGCCAGCAGCCAGGGGGCAGGGGATGAAAAACTGTTTTTT. It codes for CASSQGAGDEKLFF.

The chain employs TRBV9 and TRBJ2-7, with TRBD1 matching over 7 bases. V was clipped by 0 bases and J by 0 bases; unmatched bases: 3. Germline V gives CDR1 SGDLS, CDR2 YYNGEE. The CDR3 contains 15 residues. The CDR3, as DNA: TGTGCCAGCAGCGTAGACGCAGGGGGCTCCTACGAGCAGTACTTC. This codes for CASSVDAGGSYEQYF.

The gene calls are TRBV5-8 and TRBJ1-1, with 9 bases that match TRBD1. V gave up 9 bases and J gave up 10 bases; unmatched junction bases: 16. Germline V lookup: CDR1 SGHTS, CDR2 YDEGEE. This CDR3 is built from 14 residues. The CDR3 spells CAMPGTGKTRVAFF. CDR3 coding DNA: TGTGCCATGCCGGGGACAGGGAAGACACGGGTAGCTTTCTTT.

The rearrangement joins TRBV10-3 to TRBJ1-2; 9 nucleotides align to TRBD1. Germline values: CDR1 ENHRY, CDR2 SYGVKD. The ends lost 10 bases at V and 7 bases at J; junction bases unmatched: 13. CDR3 length: 14 residues. CDR3 sequence: CATGILGQGIGYTF. CDR3 DNA: TGTGCCACCGGAATATTGGGACAGGGAATTGGCTACACCTTC.

The chain couples TRBV27 to TRBJ1-3; D is possibly TRBD1 (5 bases). V was clipped by 3 bases and J by 4 bases, with 7 bases between them. CDR1 and CDR2 from the germline V gene are MNHEY and SMNVEV (reference sequence). The CDR3 contains 13 residues. The CDR3 bases are TGTGCCAGCAGTTTTACAGGAGGAAACACCATATATTTT. Encoded protein: CASSFTGGNTIYF.

The count of this clone is one. The chain employs TRBV5-8 and TRBJ1-2, with TRBD1 matching over 8 bases. After removal of 1 base from V and 9 bases from J, the junction contained 5 bases not matched to a gene. CDR3 length: 13 amino acids. Germline CDR1 is SGHTS and CDR2 is YDEGEE. The CDR3 spells CASSLQGARRYTF. The CDR3 nucleotides read TGTGCCAGCAGCTTGCAGGGGGCAAGGCGCTACACCTTC.

The rearrangement links TRBV19 to TRBJ1-3; weak D call: TRBD1 (6 bases). The germline V gene encodes CDR1 LNHDA and CDR2 SQIVND (reference sequence). This CDR3 comprises 16 residues. The V and J ends lost 7 bases and 4 bases respectively, with 20 bases between them. The CDR3 DNA reads as TGTGCCAGTACCATTAGCCGGGACAAAGGAGGAAACACCATATATTTT. The encoded protein is CASTISRDKGGNTIYF.

V and J are TRBV30 and TRBJ2-2, with TRBD2 matching 8 bases. The CDR3 length is 15 residues. V was pared by 3 bases and J by 7 bases, with 10 bases of the junction left unmatched. CDR1 and CDR2 (germline): GTSNPN, SVGIG (reference sequence). CDR3 nucleotide sequence: TGTGCCTGGAGACCAAGAGCGGGAGTGGTCGGGGAGCTGTTTTTT. Its translation is CAWRPRAGVVGELFF.

The chain links TRBV5-1 to TRBJ2-7; TRBD2 might be the D (6 bases). Per germline, CDR1 SGHRS and CDR2 YFSETQ. The V gene lost 7 bases and the J gene lost 0 bases, with 17 bases spanning the gap. The CDR3 is 15 amino acids. The CDR3 loop is CASAPAEGLSYEQYF. CDR3 coding DNA: TGCGCCAGCGCTCCCGCGGAGGGCCTCTCCTACGAGCAGTACTTC. Full variable domain (missing parts from reference TRBV5-1 and TRBJ2-7): KAGVTQTPRYLIKTRGQQVTLSCSPISGHRSVSWYQQTPGQGLQFLFEYFSETQRNKGNFPGRFSGRQFSNSRSEMNVSTLELGDSALYLCASAPAEGLSYEQYFGPGTRLTVT.

J is TRBJ1-2 and V is TRBV6-1, with TRBD1 identical over 8 bases. The V and J ends lost 8 bases and 4 bases, in that order; junction bases with no gene match: 9. Germline CDR1 reads MNHNS; CDR2 reads SASEGT. This CDR3 has 14 residues. CDR3 sequence reads: CASQALTGGYGYTF. The CDR3 coding sequence is TGTGCCAGCCAAGCACTAACAGGGGGCTATGGCTACACCTTC.

This chain connects TRBV6-6 to TRBJ1-5; the D gene is possibly TRBD1 (6 bases). The CDR3 length is 15 residues. Germline V gene sequence: CDR1 MNHNY, CDR2 SVGAGI (reference sequence). The V gene lost 2 bases and the J gene lost 6 bases, with 14 bases spanning the gap. The CDR3 loop is CASSYQGLPGQPQHF. The DNA of the CDR3 is TGTGCCAGCAGTTACCAGGGGCTACCCGGTCAGCCCCAGCATTTT.

The chain joins TRBV28 to TRBJ2-7; D unresolved. Germline CDR1 reads MDHEN; CDR2 reads SYDVKM. Between the trimmed V and J ends, which lost 4 bases and 3 bases, there was a span of 7 bases. The CDR3 loop spans 12 amino acids. CDR3 sequence (DNA): TGTGCCAGCAGTTCCGCAGGCTACGAGCAGTACTTC. Translated, it gives CASSSAGYEQYF.

The CDR3 sequence is CATSRATGVGNQPQHF. For the CDR3, the DNA is TGTGCCACCAGCAGAGCAACAGGGGTAGGGAATCAGCCCCAGCATTTT. The J gene is TRBJ1-5, the V gene TRBV15; 7 nucleotides match TRBD1. The CDR3 covers 16 residues. Germline CDR1 LNHNV, CDR2 YYDKDF (reference sequence). V lost 1 base to trimming and J lost 4 bases; unmatched junction nucleotides: 7.

The chain employs TRBV19 and TRBJ1-1; TRBD1 matches 9 bases. Germline trimming cut 5 bases from V and 5 bases from J; bases unmatched to any gene: 12. This CDR3 spans 16 amino acids. Germline V CDR1 and CDR2: LNHDA, SQIVND (reference sequence). DNA for the CDR3: TGTGCCAGTAGTGTAACAGGGGGCGCGGGGACTACTGAAGCTTTCTTT. Protein: CASSVTGGAGTTEAFF. The variable domain in full, completed from reference TRBV19 and TRBJ1-1, reads DGGITQSPKYLFRKEGQNVTLSCEQNLNHDAMYWYRQDPGQGLRLIYYSQIVNDFQKGDIAEGYSVSREKKESFPLTVTSAQKNPTAFYLCASSVTGGAGTTEAFFGQGTRLTVV.

The CDR3: CAISESGGLGQPQHF. CDR3 DNA sequence: TGTGCCATCAGTGAGTCGGGGGGGCTCGGTCAGCCCCAGCATTTT. This chain links TRBV10-3 with TRBJ1-5; D may be TRBD1 (6 bases). Trimming cost V 0 bases and J 6 bases, with 12 bases left between them. The CDR3 runs to 15 residues. Germline V CDR1 and CDR2: ENHRY, SYGVKD.

The chain employs TRBV19 and TRBJ2-2; 10 bases align to TRBD1. J lost 3 bases, V lost 7 bases, and 2 bases had no gene match. This CDR3 region has 14 residues. CDR1 is LNHDA and CDR2 is SQIVND in the germline V gene (reference sequence). Here the CDR3 DNA reads TGTGCCAGTAACGACAGGGGGCACACCGGGGAGCTGTTTTTT. This sequence encodes CASNDRGHTGELFF.

The chain employs TRBV5-4 and TRBJ2-3; 8 positions agree with TRBD2. V lost 7 bases and J lost 4; bases outside the gene matches: 8. The length of the CDR3 is 14 residues. Germline loops: CDR1 SGHNT, CDR2 YYREEE (reference sequence). Written as DNA, the CDR3 is TGTGCCAGCTCGACGGGGACTAGAGCAGATACGCAGTATTTT. It specifies CASSTGTRADTQYF.

The gene calls are TRBV10-3 and TRBJ2-1; D is ambiguous. Trimming took off 0 bases at V and 6 bases at J, with 12 bases between the two ends. There are 15 residues in the CDR3. Germline CDR1 is ENHRY and CDR2 is SYGVKD. The CDR3 DNA sequence: TGTGCCATCAGTGAGTCATCTGGGCCTGGCAATGAGCAGTTCTTC. It is translated as CAISESSGPGNEQFF.